The rows below give T cell receptor beta chains drawn from one sample of a study of blood T cells in healthy people across ages. One entry per CDR3 protein, called by TCRdb with MiXCR from the 5' RACE reads. The table lists 450,000 to 700,000 distinct CDR3 sequences, 25% to 30% of them singletons. Specimen: blood. Receptors originate from a woman in her 70s in good health. The CDR3 runs from the conserved cysteine through the conserved F or W. The D gene is left open where the match is weak. Part of the rows lack a size; the others show once, few, many or a class for expanded clones.

V gene	clone size	J gene	D gene	CDR3 protein	CDR3 DNA
TRBV7-2	.	TRBJ2-1	TRBD2	CASSLVASGANEQFF	TGTGCCAGCAGCTTAGTGGCTAGCGGGGCAAATGAGCAGTTCTTC
TRBV5-1	.	TRBJ2-3	.	CASSPSGTAIFESSTDTQYF	TGCGCCAGCAGTCCTTCAGGGACCGCGATTTTTGAATCTAGCACAGATACGCAGTATTTT
TRBV5-1	.	TRBJ2-1	.	CASSSTMEEQFF	TGCGCCAGCAGCTCCACAATGGAGGAGCAGTTCTTC
TRBV5-1	.	TRBJ1-2	.	CASSLRLDTYYGYTF	TGCGCCAGCAGCTTGCGTCTGGACACATACTATGGCTACACCTTC
TRBV6-5	few	TRBJ2-7	.	CASRTGTAYSYEQYF	TGTGCCAGCAGGACCGGGACTGCCTACTCCTACGAGCAGTACTTC
TRBV5-1	.	TRBJ2-3	.	CAGRGTALSTDTQYF	TGCGCCGGCAGAGGGACCGCCTTAAGCACAGATACGCAGTATTTT
TRBV29-1	.	TRBJ2-7	.	CSVASQAGEQYF	TGCAGCGTTGCTTCACAGGCGGGTGAGCAGTACTTC
TRBV12-3/TRBV12-4	.	TRBJ2-7	.	CASSLERSYEQYF	TGTGCCAGCAGTTTAGAGAGGTCCTACGAGCAGTACTTC
TRBV12-3/TRBV12-4	few	TRBJ2-5	.	CASTREAETQYF	TGTGCCAGCACGAGGGAGGCAGAGACCCAGTACTTC
TRBV7-2	few	TRBJ2-7	TRBD2	CASSFSGGRAEQYF	TGTGCCAGCAGCTTCTCGGGGGGTAGGGCCGAGCAGTACTTC
TRBV28	.	TRBJ2-1	TRBD1	CASISRDRGVNEQFF	TGTGCCAGCATTTCCCGGGACAGGGGGGTCAATGAGCAGTTCTTC
TRBV20-1	many	TRBJ2-5	.	CSARKETQYF	TGCAGTGCTCGTAAAGAGACCCAGTACTTC
TRBV6-6	.	TRBJ2-6	.	CASSPLGNSGANVLTF	TGTGCCAGCAGTCCGCTCGGTAACTCTGGGGCCAACGTCCTGACTTTC
TRBV5-1	.	TRBJ2-7	.	CASRRDGLAYEQYF	TGCGCCAGCAGGAGGGACGGCTTAGCCTACGAGCAGTACTTC
TRBV7-8	few	TRBJ2-7	.	CASSPHSYEQYF	TGTGCCAGCAGCCCCCACTCCTACGAGCAGTACTTC
TRBV7-2	.	TRBJ2-2	.	CASSLVRGHGELFF	TGTGCCAGCAGCTTAGTAAGAGGGCACGGGGAGCTGTTTTTT
TRBV4-1	.	TRBJ2-1	TRBD2	CASSPPGAGGPHEQFF	TGCGCCAGCAGCCCCCCAGGAGCGGGGGGGCCCCATGAGCAGTTCTTC
TRBV24-1	.	TRBJ2-1	.	CATSDGDIYNEQFF	TGTGCCACCAGTGATGGGGACATCTACAATGAGCAGTTCTTC